A selection of T cell receptor beta chains follows, all from one sample in a study of T cells in localized non-small cell lung cancer. Some clones are missing from TCRdb's copy, which holds only in-frame ones; the method was immunoSEQ multiplex PCR. The sample includes about 1,400 clones, approximately 24% of them seen just once. The material was lung tumor tissue, obtained before any cancer treatment. These receptor sequences come from a male donor aged 60 or older with stage III squamous cell lung carcinoma. Both conserved end residues are part of each CDR3. Each record gives: V gene, J gene, clone size, D gene, CDR3 DNA, CDR3 protein. A D gene is named only where the DNA matches it firmly. Clone size appears in some rows only: once, few, many, or a class for an expanded clone.

TRBV19	TRBJ2-7	NA	NA	TGTGCCAGTAGTATAGATCCAGGGTACGAGCAGTACTTC	CASSIDPGYEQYF
TRBV9	TRBJ2-7	few	NA	TGTGCCAGCAGCTTAGGTACCTACGAGCAGTACTTC	CASSLGTYEQYF
TRBV12-5	TRBJ2-5	few	NA	TGTGCCACCGGCAAGTCGGTCCAAGAGACCCAGTACTTC	CATGKSVQETQYF
TRBV6-8	TRBJ2-7	NA	TRBD1	TGTGCCAGCACTTGTAGAGGGGGCTGCTACGAGCAGTACTTC	CASTCRGGCYEQYF
TRBV11-3	TRBJ2-6	few	NA	TGTGCCAGCAGCTTACAGTTACCTGGGGCCAACGTCCTGACTTTC	CASSLQLPGANVLTF
TRBV12-2	TRBJ2-1	few	NA	TGTGCCACCGAATTTCGAACGGGAACCGGGACACCTTCCTACAATGAGCAGTTCTTC	CATEFRTGTGTPSYNEQFF
TRBV9	TRBJ2-7	NA	NA	TGTGCCAGCAGGCCCCGGACAGACAGCTACGAGCAGTACTTC	CASRPRTDSYEQYF
TRBV10-3	TRBJ1-5	NA	TRBD1	TGTGCCATCAGTGAGGGACAGGGGAGCAATCAGCCCCAGCATTTT	CAISEGQGSNQPQHF
TRBV11-3	TRBJ2-1	once	TRBD1	TGTGCCAGCAGCAACCAACGGACAGGGTCTGTCAATGAGCAGTTCTTC	CASSNQRTGSVNEQFF
TRBV7-2	TRBJ1-1	large	NA	TGTGCCAGCAGCTGGGATGGGAACACTGAAGCTTTCTTT	CASSWDGNTEAFF
TRBV30	TRBJ2-3	NA	NA	TGTGCCTGGAGCTCCAAGAGGGGGCTAGCGGAAACCACAGATACGCAGTATTTT	CAWSSKRGLAETTDTQYF
TRBV28	TRBJ2-7	NA	NA	TGTGCCAGCAGTTTAGACCCCGACAGGATGTACGAGCAGTACTTC	CASSLDPDRMYEQYF
TRBV30	TRBJ2-5	NA	NA	TGTGCCTGGGGGGAAGGCGGAGGAGAGACCCAGTACTTC	CAWGEGGGETQYF
TRBV11-3	TRBJ2-3	few	TRBD2	TGTGCCAGCAGCTCGACTAGCGGGGGGATGGATACGCAGTATTTT	CASSSTSGGMDTQYF
TRBV6-8	TRBJ2-5	medium-sized	NA	TGTGCCAGCAATACCGGGCCACAAGAAGAGACCCAGTACTTC	CASNTGPQEETQYF
TRBV30	TRBJ1-3	NA	TRBD1	TGTGCCTGGAGTGAGGACAGGGGAACTGGAAACACCATATATTTT	CAWSEDRGTGNTIYF
TRBV9	TRBJ2-1	NA	NA	TGTGCCAGCAGCGTAGACGGGGGGCCCCGCAATGAGCAGTTCTTC	CASSVDGGPRNEQFF
TRBV11-3	TRBJ1-4	NA	NA	TGTGCCAGCAGCACGCCGGGACAAGAAGGTGAAAAACTGTTTTTT	CASSTPGQEGEKLFF
TRBV9	TRBJ2-3	few	TRBD2	TGTGCCAGCAGCGACCCCGGGACTAGCCCCACAGATACGCAGTATTTT	CASSDPGTSPTDTQYF
TRBV6-8	TRBJ2-5	medium-sized	TRBD1	TGTGCCAGCAGGATTGGGGACAGGCATGCCGGGGAGACCCAGTACTTC	CASRIGDRHAGETQYF
TRBV15	TRBJ1-5	NA	NA	TGTGCCACCAGCAGAGGACAGAACAATCAGCCCCAGCATTTT	CATSRGQNNQPQHF
TRBV11-3	TRBJ1-4	few	TRBD1	TGTGCCAGCAGCCCAGGGGGACAGGGGTCTGAAAAACTGTTTTTT	CASSPGGQGSEKLFF
TRBV11-3	TRBJ1-4	few	NA	TGTGCCAGCAGCTTAACCGCCTCAACTAATGAAAAACTGTTTTTT	CASSLTASTNEKLFF
TRBV6-8	TRBJ2-5	medium-sized	TRBD2	TGTGCCAGTGGGCAACTAGCGGGGGATCAAGAGACCCAGTACTTC	CASGQLAGDQETQYF
TRBV11-3	TRBJ1-1	few	TRBD1	TGTGCCAGCAGCTTGGGACCCGACAGGGTGACTGAAGCTTTCTTT	CASSLGPDRVTEAFF
TRBV9	TRBJ2-5	few	TRBD2	TGTGCCAGCAGGAGAGACCTAGCGGGGCCAAAAGAGACCCAGTACTTC	CASRRDLAGPKETQYF
TRBV7-8	TRBJ2-2	NA	NA	TGTGCCAGCAGGATCGATTTAACCGGGGAGCTGTTTTTT	CASRIDLTGELFF
TRBV7-2	TRBJ2-3	NA	NA	TGTGCCAGCACCTCACACTTCACAGATACGCAGTATTTT	CASTSHFTDTQYF
TRBV11-3	TRBJ1-5	few	NA	TGTGCCAGCAGCGTTGGTGGGGTGAGCAATCAGCCCCAGCATTTT	CASSVGGVSNQPQHF
TRBV5-1	TRBJ2-3	NA	TRBD1	TGCGCCAGCAGCTTGGGACAGGGGCCAGATACGCAGTATTTT	CASSLGQGPDTQYF
TRBV9	TRBJ2-5	few	TRBD2	TGTGCCAGCAGTCCCCGGGGCAGGGAGGGGGAGACCCAGTACTTC	CASSPRGREGETQYF
TRBV6-8	TRBJ1-5	NA	NA	TGTGCCAGCAGTTATACATCGGGGGGCGGCAATCAGCCCCAGCATTTT	CASSYTSGGGNQPQHF
TRBV11-3	TRBJ2-5	large	NA	TGTGCCAGCAGCTACTCTCTGTACCAAGAGACCCAGTACTTC	CASSYSLYQETQYF
TRBV9	TRBJ2-1	few	NA	TGTGCCAGCAGTTACGGTTACAATGAGCAGTTCTTC	CASSYGYNEQFF
TRBV6-8	TRBJ2-7	NA	TRBD2	TGTGCCAGCAGTTACGCTCGGGTTAGCGGGGGGGTATACGAGCAGTACTTC	CASSYARVSGGVYEQYF
TRBV5-1	TRBJ2-7	NA	NA	TGCGCCAGCAGCTGGATTTCCTCTCTCCTTGGCGACGAGCAGTACTTC	CASSWISSLLGDEQYF
TRBV6-8	TRBJ1-1	large	NA	TGTGCCAGCAGTTTGAGTCCGGGGGCGCATAGGGTATTT	CASSLSPGAHRVF
TRBV11-3	TRBJ2-2	medium-sized	TRBD1	TGTGCCAGCAGCTCACAGGGGTTTTCCGGGGAGCTGTTTTTT	CASSSQGFSGELFF
TRBV9	TRBJ1-1	few	NA	TGTGCCAGCACCTCTAGAGAGGGTGAAGCTTTCTTT	CASTSREGEAFF
TRBV28	TRBJ1-5	few	NA	TGTGCCAGCAGTTTGGATGGTCAGCCCCAGCATTTT	CASSLDGQPQHF
TRBV28	TRBJ1-2	NA	NA	TGTGCCAGCAGTACCGGACCGATCTATGGCTACACCTTC	CASSTGPIYGYTF
TRBV29-1	TRBJ2-5	NA	TRBD1	TGCAGCGCTGGAGGGACAGGGGGGGAGACCCAGTACTTC	CSAGGTGGETQYF